The clone carrying this TCR beta chain was picked up many times. The data stem from a study of early T cells in non-severe SARS-CoV-2 infection. V lost 5 bases, J lost 1 base, and 6 bases stayed unmatched. The CDR3 covers 15 residues. Germline values: CDR1 LNHDA, CDR2 SQIVND (reference sequence). TCRdb analysed the 5' RACE reads with MiXCR anew, one entry per CDR3 protein. The sample lists about 48,000 distinct CDR3 sequences, approximately 8.1% occurring once. The sequence was collected from an adult who was a healthcare worker with PCR-confirmed SARS-CoV-2 infection or an uninfected control (not recorded which). Sequencing was performed on whole blood. The V call is TRBV19, the J call TRBJ1-2; 8 bases fit TRBD1. The CDR3 region is CASSYGQGINYGYTF. CDR3 nucleotide sequence: TGTGCCAGTAGTTACGGACAGGGCATTAACTATGGCTACACCTTC.